The T cell receptor (beta chain) under discussion was sequenced for a study of shared clonotypes between healthy human individuals. For sorted subsets, approximately 200 ng DNA per replicate equaled approximately 30,000 T cell genomes. TCRdb keeps only in-frame clones here, not all; method: immunoSEQ multiplex PCR. The sample has about 2.3 million clones; more than 85% are singletons. The CDR3 is made up of 14 amino acids. V dropped 4 bases and J dropped 3; count of bases not matched to a gene: 2. In germline, CDR1 is SGDLS, CDR2 YYNGEE. The genes are TRBV9 and TRBJ2-5; 11 nucleotides align to TRBD2. The sample was naive CD4+ T cells from PBMCs. This sample's subset: CD45RA+ positively selected. The sequence was obtained from a man in his late teens or twenties in good health. Some clones in this sample may be carry-over from other donors' samples. Here the CDR3 reads CASSLGLAEETQYF. CDR3 in DNA: TGTGCCAGCAGCTTGGGACTAGCGGAAGAGACCCAGTACTTC.